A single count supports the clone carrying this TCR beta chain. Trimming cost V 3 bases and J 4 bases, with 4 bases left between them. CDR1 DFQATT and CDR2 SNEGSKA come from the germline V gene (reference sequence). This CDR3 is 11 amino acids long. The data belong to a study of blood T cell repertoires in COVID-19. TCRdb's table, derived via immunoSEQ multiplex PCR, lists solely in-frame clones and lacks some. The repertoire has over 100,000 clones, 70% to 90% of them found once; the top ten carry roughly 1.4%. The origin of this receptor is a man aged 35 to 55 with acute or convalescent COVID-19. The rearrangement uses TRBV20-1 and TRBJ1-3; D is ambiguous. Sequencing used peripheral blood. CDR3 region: CSASTGNTIYF. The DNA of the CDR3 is TGCAGTGCTAGCACAGGAAACACCATATATTTT.